What follows are 20 T cell receptor beta chains derived from one specimen sequenced in a study of radiation and T cells in renal cell carcinoma (TCRdb year 2020). Explained via the paper, the time point label denotes: blood 4 weeks post-SBRT, at nephrectomy. This sample's treatment or condition label indicates: 15 Gy SBRT to primary tumor, nephrectomy 4 weeks later. Receptors were amplified or captured by the immunoSEQ multiplex PCR assay. The source is immuneACCESS, and TCRdb retained only in-frame sequences with V and J called. Part of the clones is not carried over; for the studies checked, unresolved V genes explain less than half of this, and the remainder is unexplained. This sample gives under 35,000 clones in total; around 85% of them show up just once. The ten largest account for 30% to 35% of the sample. The sample consisted of blood, taken from a patient whose treatment included radiotherapy and nephrectomy. The receptors shown here come from a man in his sixties with renal cell carcinoma.

This sequence joins TRBV25-1 and TRBJ2-7; 12 bases agree with TRBD2. The CDR3 loop spans 15 amino acids. The trim removed 5 bases at V and 7 bases at J, leaving 9 bases unmatched. Germline-derived CDR1 and CDR2 are MGHDK and SYGVNS. The CDR3 DNA is TGTGCCAGCAGTCCTAGACTAGCGGGAGACGAAGAGCAGTACTTC. It specifies CASSPRLAGDEEQYF.

V gene TRBV5-8 combines with J gene TRBJ1-5; D not resolved. This CDR3 comprises 15 residues. Germline V gene lookup returns CDR1 SGHTS and CDR2 YDEGEE. The V gene lost 5 bases and the J gene lost 0 bases, with 12 bases spanning the gap. The chain's CDR3 is CASSPGTDSNQPQHF. The CDR3, as DNA: TGTGCCAGCAGTCCAGGCACCGATAGCAATCAGCCCCAGCATTTT.

This chain connects TRBV5-1 to TRBJ2-2, with a weak D call TRBD1 (6 bases). Germline CDR1 reads SGHRS; CDR2 reads YFSETQ. Trimming removed 2 bases from V and 1 base from J, with 9 bases in between. CDR3 length: 15 amino acids. CDR3 sequence (DNA): TGCGCCAGCAGCTTTAGGGGACAGAACACCGGGGAGCTGTTTTTT. Its protein product is CASSFRGQNTGELFF.

The rearrangement links TRBV6-6 to TRBJ1-6; D not resolved. The V and J ends lost 2 bases and 10 bases respectively, with 15 bases between them. The CDR3 length is 15 residues. The germline CDR1 and CDR2 sequences are MNHNY and SVGAGI (reference sequence). As DNA, the CDR3 is TGTGCCAGCAGTTACCGCGATCGGATCGGATCACCCCTCCACTTT. It specifies CASSYRDRIGSPLHF.

This sequence joins TRBV6-1 and TRBJ2-1, with 9 bases aligning to TRBD2. V gave up 8 bases and J gave up 3 bases; unmatched junction bases: 8. The CDR3 loop spans 15 amino acids. Germline lookup yields CDR1 MNHNS and CDR2 SASEGT. The chain's CDR3 is CASLGAGGFYNEQFF. In DNA, the CDR3 is TGTGCCAGCCTTGGGGCGGGAGGGTTCTACAATGAGCAGTTCTTC.

The chain joins TRBV4-1 to TRBJ2-1, with D maybe TRBD2 (5 bases). The CDR3 totals 18 residues. V was cut by 4 bases and J by 3 bases, with 22 bases left in between. The V gene's germline CDR1 is MGHRA and CDR2 YSYEKL. In nucleotides, the CDR3 is TGCGCCAGCAGCCCCCTGGGAAGTGGTGTAGCGTACTACAATGAGCAGTTCTTC. Its translation is CASSPLGSGVAYYNEQFF.

With regard to this clone: This sample also contains other DNA sequences that code for the same CDR3. The chain couples TRBV27 to TRBJ1-1; D is unresolved. Trimming took off 6 bases at V and 0 bases at J, with 5 bases between the two ends. The CDR3 length is 12 residues. Germline values: CDR1 MNHEY, CDR2 SMNVEV (reference sequence). The CDR3, as DNA: TGTGCCAGCAGGCGCATGAACACTGAAGCTTTCTTT. Amino acids: CASRRMNTEAFF.

V and J are TRBV29-1 and TRBJ2-2; D is ambiguous. The CDR3 sequence is 16 residues long. The V end lost 1 base, the J end lost 1 base, and 13 bases lay between the germline ends. Germline V gene data show CDR1 as SQVTM and CDR2 as ANQGSEA. This CDR3 reads CSVEGDYSGNTGELFF. The CDR3 nucleotides are TGCAGCGTTGAAGGTGATTACTCCGGGAACACCGGGGAGCTGTTTTTT.

The rearrangement links TRBV9 to TRBJ2-1, with D possibly matching TRBD2 (5 bases). The V and J ends lost 0 bases and 0 bases respectively, with 13 bases between them. The germline CDR1 and CDR2 sequences are SGDLS and YYNGEE. The CDR3 runs to 17 residues. In nucleotides, the CDR3 is TGTGCCAGCAGCGTAGGGATAGCGCTGAGCTCCTACAATGAGCAGTTCTTC. Protein: CASSVGIALSSYNEQFF.

This chain joins TRBV5-1 and TRBJ1-2, with D possibly TRBD1 on 6 matching bases. CDR1 is SGHRS and CDR2 is YFSETQ in the germline V gene. The CDR3 sequence is 14 residues long. The V gene lost 3 bases and the J gene lost 8 bases, with 17 bases spanning the gap. As DNA, the CDR3 is TGCGCCAGCAGCTACAATCTGGGGGCGCTCGGCTACACCTTC. Translated, it gives CASSYNLGALGYTF.

This chain uses TRBV7-2 with TRBJ1-5; TRBD1 agrees at 9 bases. Germline values: CDR1 SGHTA, CDR2 FQGNSA. The CDR3 extends over 14 amino acids. V lost 5 bases and J lost 8; bases outside the gene matches: 7. CDR3 sequence: CASSLTGGKEPQHF. In nucleotides, the CDR3 is TGTGCCAGCAGCCTTACAGGGGGCAAAGAGCCCCAGCATTTT.

This clone was recorded once. The CDR3 here is CASSYEVAGEDNEQFF. Here the CDR3 DNA reads TGTGCCAGCAGTTACGAGGTAGCGGGGGAGGACAATGAGCAGTTCTTC. The rearrangement joins TRBV6-5 to TRBJ2-1; 9 bases are a match to TRBD2. The V segment lost 2 bases and the J segment 5 bases; nucleotides outside the gene matches: 7. This CDR3 contains 16 residues. Looked up from germline, CDR1 is MNHEY and CDR2 is SVGAGI.

The rearrangement links TRBV7-9 to TRBJ1-2; D remains ambiguous. CDR1 SEHNR and CDR2 FQNEAQ come from the germline V gene (reference sequence). The CDR3 length is 15 residues. The V and J ends lost 0 bases and 8 bases respectively, with 16 bases between them. The CDR3 DNA reads TGTGCCAGCAGCTTAGCCCCGGGTTACCAAGGGGGCTACACCTTC. As protein: CASSLAPGYQGGYTF.

The J gene is TRBJ2-7, the V gene TRBV2, with 7 nucleotides matching TRBD2. Losses at the gene ends were 10 bases for V and 0 bases for J; bases not matched to a gene: 12. The germline gives CDR1 SNHLY, CDR2 FYNNEI. The CDR3 runs 15 residues. For the CDR3, the DNA is TGTGCCACCCGGTGGTGGGGGGGGGTCTCCTACGAGCAGTACTTC. It encodes CATRWWGGVSYEQYF.

This clone was found a few times. The rearrangement joins TRBV7-2 to TRBJ1-6; D possibly corresponds to TRBD1 (6 bases). Trimming pared 3 bases from V and 14 bases from J, leaving 20 bases between. This CDR3 has 15 residues. The germline CDR1 and CDR2 sequences are SGHTA and FQGNSA. The CDR3 bases are TGTGCCAGCAGCTTTTACAGGGCCTCGAGTAGAACCCTCCACTTT. Protein: CASSFYRASSRTLHF.

In this sample, this clone turned up once. The CDR3 loop is CASSLGRQVTQETQYF. DNA of the CDR3: TGCGCCAGCAGCTTGGGCCGACAGGTGACCCAAGAGACCCAGTACTTC. The V call is TRBV5-1, the J call TRBJ2-5; the D gene is possibly TRBD1 (6 bases). Germline CDR1 reads SGHRS; CDR2 reads YFSETQ. The CDR3 totals 16 residues. Trimming left V 0 bases short and J 1 base short, with 13 bases between.

The chain uses TRBV4-1 and TRBJ2-5, with D perhaps matching TRBD2 (5 bases). The CDR3 extends over 18 amino acids. Germline CDR1 MGHRA, CDR2 YSYEKL. V shed 2 bases and J shed 1 base, with 20 bases lying between them. The CDR3 is CASSQFADSADPQETQYF. The CDR3, as DNA: TGCGCCAGCAGCCAATTCGCAGACTCAGCGGATCCCCAAGAGACCCAGTACTTC.

The CDR3 DNA reads as TGCGCCAGCAGCCAAGTGCCCTTGGTCTCCGGGGAGCTGTTTTTT. Its translation: CASSQVPLVSGELFF. The chain has TRBV4-3 and TRBJ2-2; unclear D gene. The CDR3 consists of 15 residues. Trimming took 1 base from V and 6 from J, leaving 12 bases between them. Germline V gives CDR1 LGHNA, CDR2 YSLEER.

Concerning this clone: The sample carries other DNA sequences with the same CDR3. This sequence joins TRBV29-1 and TRBJ2-7; 10 nucleotides align to TRBD2. The germline CDR1 and CDR2 sequences are SQVTM and ANQGSEA. The CDR3 consists of 13 residues. The V gene end was trimmed by 6 bases and the J gene end by 4 bases; junction bases not matched to a gene: 6. CDR3 amino acids: CSVTGTSAYEQYF. The CDR3 DNA reads as TGCAGCGTAACCGGGACTAGCGCTTACGAGCAGTACTTC.

The V gene is TRBV6-5, the J gene TRBJ1-6; no clear D gene. The V and J ends lost 1 base and 7 bases respectively, with 14 bases between them. The CDR3 totals 16 residues. The germline CDR1 and CDR2 sequences are MNHEY and SVGAGI. CDR3 protein: CASSYFTAGPNSPLHF. DNA for the CDR3: TGTGCCAGCAGTTACTTCACGGCCGGACCGAATTCACCCCTCCACTTT.